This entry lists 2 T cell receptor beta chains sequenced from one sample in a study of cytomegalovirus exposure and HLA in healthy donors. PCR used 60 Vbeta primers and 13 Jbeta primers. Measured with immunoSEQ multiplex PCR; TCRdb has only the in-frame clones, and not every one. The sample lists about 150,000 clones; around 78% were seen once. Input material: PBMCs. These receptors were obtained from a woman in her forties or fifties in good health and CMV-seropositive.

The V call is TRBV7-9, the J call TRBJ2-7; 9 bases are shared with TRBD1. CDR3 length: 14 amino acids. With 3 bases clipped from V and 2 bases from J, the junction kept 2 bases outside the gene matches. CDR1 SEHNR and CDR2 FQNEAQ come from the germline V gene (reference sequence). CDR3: CASSLGQGTYEQYF. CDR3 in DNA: TGTGCCAGCAGCTTGGGACAGGGAACCTACGAGCAGTACTTC.

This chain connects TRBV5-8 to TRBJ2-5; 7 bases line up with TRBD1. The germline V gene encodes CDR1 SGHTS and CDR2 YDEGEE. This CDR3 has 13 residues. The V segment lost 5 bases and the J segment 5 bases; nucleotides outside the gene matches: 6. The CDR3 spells CASRTTGVETQYF. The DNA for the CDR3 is TGTGCCAGCAGGACAACAGGGGTCGAGACCCAGTACTTC.